A selection of T cell receptor beta chains follows, all from one sample in a study of blood T cell repertoires in COVID-19. Sequencing was performed with immunoSEQ multiplex PCR; in TCRdb, only in-frame clones are kept and a portion is missing. The sample has around 130,000 clones, over 60% seen once. The sequenced sample consisted of peripheral blood. The receptors shown here come from a man over 45 with acute or convalescent COVID-19. The CDR3 runs from the conserved cysteine through the conserved F or W. Each record gives: CDR3 DNA, CDR3 protein, clone size, CDR3 length, J gene, V gene, D gene. D genes are given only for firm matches. Not all rows give a size; the values are once, few, many and, for expanded clones, a class.

TGTGCCACCAGCAGCATACAGGGTCGGAGCAATCAGCCCCAGCATTTT,CATSSIQGRSNQPQHF,NA,16,TRBJ1-5,TRBV15,NA
TGCGCCAGCAGTGAACTAGACCCATACAATGAGCAGTTCTTC,CASSELDPYNEQFF,NA,14,TRBJ2-1,TRBV10-2,NA
TGTGCCAGCAGCACTACAGGGACCACTGAAGCTTTCTTT,CASSTTGTTEAFF,NA,13,TRBJ1-1,TRBV12-3/TRBV12-4,NA
TGCGCCAGCTCAGGAGGACAGGCCAATCAGCCCCAGCATTTT,CASSGGQANQPQHF,NA,14,TRBJ1-5,TRBV18,TRBD1
TGTGCCAGCAGCCAAACGACTAGCGGGGTGGATGAGCAGTTCTTC,CASSQTTSGVDEQFF,NA,15,TRBJ2-1,TRBV3-1/TRBV3-2,TRBD2
TGTGCCAGCAGCACCTCAGGGTTAAATGAGCAGTTCTTC,CASSTSGLNEQFF,NA,13,TRBJ2-1,TRBV5-4,NA
TGTGCCAGTAGGTACAGTCCAACTAGCACAGATACGCAGTATTTT,CASRYSPTSTDTQYF,NA,15,TRBJ2-3,TRBV19,NA
TGTGCCGGCAAGGGACATACTACGATCGGTGGCTACACCTTC,CAGKGHTTIGGYTF,NA,14,TRBJ1-2,TRBV6-5,NA
TGTGCCAGCAGCTTAGCGCGACTAGCGGGGGTTAGAACCGGGGAGCTGTTTTTT,CASSLARLAGVRTGELFF,NA,18,TRBJ2-2,TRBV7-8,TRBD2
TGTGCCAGCAGCGTGAAAGCGGGGGGGCCAACAGATACGCAGTATTTT,CASSVKAGGPTDTQYF,NA,16,TRBJ2-3,TRBV9,TRBD2
TGTGCCAGCAGGGAGACAGCTAGCACAGATACGCAGTATTTT,CASRETASTDTQYF,once,14,TRBJ2-3,TRBV9,NA
TGTGCCAGCAGCCTCCGGGACAGGGGTGAAAAACTGTTTTTT,CASSLRDRGEKLFF,NA,14,TRBJ1-4,TRBV2,TRBD1
TGTGCCACCCATAGGGGGGGGTTCTATAATTCACCCCTCCACTTT,CATHRGGFYNSPLHF,NA,15,TRBJ1-6,TRBV27,NA
TGCGCCAGTGCTCGGACAGCGGCAGAGACCCAGTACTTC,CASARTAAETQYF,NA,13,TRBJ2-5,TRBV5-1,NA
TGTGCCACCACCACAGTCCAAGAGACCCAGTACTTC,CATTTVQETQYF,NA,12,TRBJ2-5,TRBV24-1,NA
TGTGCCAGCAGTTTCTACCCAACGAACACTGAAGCTTTCTTT,CASSFYPTNTEAFF,NA,14,TRBJ1-1,TRBV28,NA
TGTGCCACCCGGGACAGGGATAAGGAGAACACCATATATTTT,CATRDRDKENTIYF,NA,14,TRBJ1-3,TRBV19,TRBD1
TGTGCCAGCAGCTCGTGGGGGGGGGCAAGCACAGATACGCAGTATTTT,CASSSWGGASTDTQYF,NA,16,TRBJ2-3,TRBV5-4,NA
TGCAGTGCTAGTTCCTCAACAACTAGCGGTAATCTAGATACGCAGTATTTT,CSASSSTTSGNLDTQYF,NA,17,TRBJ2-3,TRBV20-1,TRBD2
TGTGCCACCAGTGATGAGCCCGGGACAGGGATTACGCAGCCCCAGCATTTT,CATSDEPGTGITQPQHF,NA,17,TRBJ1-5,TRBV24-1,TRBD1
TGTGCCAGCGGACAGGGGATATACAATGAGCAGTTCTTC,CASGQGIYNEQFF,NA,13,TRBJ2-1,TRBV12-3/TRBV12-4,TRBD1
TGTGCCAGCAGTCGCAGGGGAGGGACTGAAGCTTTCTTT,CASSRRGGTEAFF,once,13,TRBJ1-1,TRBV5-6,NA